This T cell receptor (beta chain) stems from a study of T cell responses to AZD1222 COVID-19 vaccine. The data were produced by immunoSEQ multiplex PCR, yet TCRdb's version contains in-frame clones alone and is incomplete. The table includes roughly 70,000 clones, approximately 85% detected once. There are 15 residues in the CDR3. The germline gives CDR1 GTSNPN, CDR2 SVGIG (reference sequence). J gave up 2 bases and V 4 bases, and 9 bases lay outside the gene matches. The chain has TRBV30 and TRBJ1-2; 8 bases fit TRBD1. The input for sequencing was peripheral blood, taken on day 0 of MenACWY control vaccination. This receptor was obtained from an adult in good health. CDR3 amino acids: CAWTSGTGGNYGYTF. For the CDR3, the DNA is TGTGCCTGGACCTCCGGGACAGGAGGCAACTATGGCTACACCTTC.